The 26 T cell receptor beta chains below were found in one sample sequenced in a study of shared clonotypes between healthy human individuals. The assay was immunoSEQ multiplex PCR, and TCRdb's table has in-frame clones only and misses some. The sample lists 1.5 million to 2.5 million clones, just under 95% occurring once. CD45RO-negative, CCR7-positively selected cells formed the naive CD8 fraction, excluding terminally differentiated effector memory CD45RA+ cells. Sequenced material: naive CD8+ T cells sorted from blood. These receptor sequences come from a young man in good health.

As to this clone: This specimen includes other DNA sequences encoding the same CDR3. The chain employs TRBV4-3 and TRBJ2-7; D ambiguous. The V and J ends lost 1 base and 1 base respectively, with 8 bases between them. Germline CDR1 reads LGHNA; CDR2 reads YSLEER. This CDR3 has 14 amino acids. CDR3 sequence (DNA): TGCGCCAGCAGCCAAGTGGGCAATTCCTACGAGCAGTACTTC. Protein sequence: CASSQVGNSYEQYF.

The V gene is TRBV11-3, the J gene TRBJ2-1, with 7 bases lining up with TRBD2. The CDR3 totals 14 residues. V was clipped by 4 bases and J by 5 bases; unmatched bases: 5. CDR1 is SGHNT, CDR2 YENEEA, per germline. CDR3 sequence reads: CASSSGLNHNEQFF. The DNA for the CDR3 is TGTGCCAGCAGCTCGGGACTAAACCACAATGAGCAGTTCTTC.

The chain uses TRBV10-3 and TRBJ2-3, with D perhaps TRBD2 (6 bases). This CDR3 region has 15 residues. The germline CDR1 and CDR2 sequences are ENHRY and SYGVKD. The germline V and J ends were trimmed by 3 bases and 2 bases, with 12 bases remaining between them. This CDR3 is CAISDVAGTTDTQYF. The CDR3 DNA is TGTGCCATCAGTGACGTCGCGGGGACCACAGATACGCAGTATTTT.

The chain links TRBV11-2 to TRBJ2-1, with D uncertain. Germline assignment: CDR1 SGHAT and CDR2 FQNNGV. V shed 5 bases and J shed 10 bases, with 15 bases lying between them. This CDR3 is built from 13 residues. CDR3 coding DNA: TGTGCCAGCAGCCAAGGACCGAGTTTGGAGCAGTTCTTC. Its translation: CASSQGPSLEQFF.

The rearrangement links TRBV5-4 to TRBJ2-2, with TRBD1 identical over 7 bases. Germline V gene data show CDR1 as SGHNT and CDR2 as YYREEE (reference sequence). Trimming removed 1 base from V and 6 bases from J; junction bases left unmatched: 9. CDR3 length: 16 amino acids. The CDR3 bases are TGTGCCAGCAGCTTGCTCGGGACAGTTCTTTCCGGGGAGCTGTTTTTT. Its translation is CASSLLGTVLSGELFF. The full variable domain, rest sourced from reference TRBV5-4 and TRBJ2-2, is ETGVTQSPTHLIKTRGQQVTLRCSSQSGHNTVSWYQQALGQGPQFIFQYYREEENGRGNFPPRFSGLQFPNYSSELNVNALELDDSALYLCASSLLGTVLSGELFFGEGSRLTVL.

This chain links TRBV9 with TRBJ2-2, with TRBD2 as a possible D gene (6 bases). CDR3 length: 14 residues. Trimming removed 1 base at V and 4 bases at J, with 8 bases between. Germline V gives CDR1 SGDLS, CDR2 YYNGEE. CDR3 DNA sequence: TGTGCCAGCAGCGTACACGGGGGCACCGGGGAGCTGTTTTTT. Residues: CASSVHGGTGELFF.

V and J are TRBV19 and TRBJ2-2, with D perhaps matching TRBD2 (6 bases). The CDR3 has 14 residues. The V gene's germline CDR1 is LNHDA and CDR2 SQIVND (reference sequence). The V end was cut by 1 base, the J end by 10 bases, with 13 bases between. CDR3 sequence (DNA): TGTGCCAGTAGTATAGGACTAGACTATGCGGAGCTGTTTTTT. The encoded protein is CASSIGLDYAELFF.

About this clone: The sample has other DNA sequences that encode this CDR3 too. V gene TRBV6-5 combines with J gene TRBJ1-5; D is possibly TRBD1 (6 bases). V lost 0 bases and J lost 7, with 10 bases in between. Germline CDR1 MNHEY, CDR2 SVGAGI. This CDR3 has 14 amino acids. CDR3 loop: CASSYSGGGQPQHF. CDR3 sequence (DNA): TGTGCCAGCAGTTACTCAGGGGGAGGACAGCCCCAGCATTTT.

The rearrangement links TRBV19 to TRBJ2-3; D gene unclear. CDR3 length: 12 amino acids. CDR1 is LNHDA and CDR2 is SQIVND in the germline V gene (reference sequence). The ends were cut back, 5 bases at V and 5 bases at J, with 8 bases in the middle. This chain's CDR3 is CASSATQDTQYF. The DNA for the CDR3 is TGTGCCAGTAGTGCTACTCAAGATACGCAGTATTTT.

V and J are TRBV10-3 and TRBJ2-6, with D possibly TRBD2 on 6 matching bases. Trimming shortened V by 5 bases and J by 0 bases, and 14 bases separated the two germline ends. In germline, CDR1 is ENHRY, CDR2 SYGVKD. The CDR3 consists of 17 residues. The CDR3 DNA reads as TGTGCCATCAGTCCCGGGGGTGATTTCTCTGGGGCCAACGTCCTGACTTTC. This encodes CAISPGGDFSGANVLTF.

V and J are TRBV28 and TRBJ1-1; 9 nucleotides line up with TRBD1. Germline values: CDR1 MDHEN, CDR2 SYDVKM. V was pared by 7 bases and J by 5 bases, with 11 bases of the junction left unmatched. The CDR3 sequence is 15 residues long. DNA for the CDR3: TGTGCCAGCAATCCCCGACAGGGGGTAAATACTGAAGCTTTCTTT. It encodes CASNPRQGVNTEAFF.

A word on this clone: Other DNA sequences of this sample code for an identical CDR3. CDR3 residues: CSVWDSSYEQYF. Written as DNA, the CDR3 is TGCAGCGTTTGGGACAGCTCCTACGAGCAGTACTTC. The gene calls are TRBV29-1 and TRBJ2-7, with TRBD1 identical over 7 bases. Looked up from germline, CDR1 is SQVTM and CDR2 is ANQGSEA. The CDR3 has 12 amino acids. J lost 0 bases, V lost 5 bases, and 1 base had no gene match.

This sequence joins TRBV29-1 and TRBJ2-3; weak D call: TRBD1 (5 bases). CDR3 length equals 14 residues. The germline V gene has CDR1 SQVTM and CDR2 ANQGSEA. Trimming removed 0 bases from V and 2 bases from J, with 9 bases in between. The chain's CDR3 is CSVEEGRNTDTQYF. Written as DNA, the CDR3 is TGCAGCGTTGAAGAGGGGCGAAACACAGATACGCAGTATTTT.

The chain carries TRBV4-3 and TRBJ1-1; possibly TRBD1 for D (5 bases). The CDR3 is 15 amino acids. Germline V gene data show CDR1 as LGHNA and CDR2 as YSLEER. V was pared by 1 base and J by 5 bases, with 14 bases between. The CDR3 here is CASSQVAGGETEAFF. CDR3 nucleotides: TGCGCCAGCAGCCAAGTCGCGGGGGGAGAAACTGAAGCTTTCTTT.

In DNA form, the CDR3 reads TGTGCCAGCAGCTTGGCCGGGACAGGATATGGCTACACCTTC. Residues: CASSLAGTGYGYTF. V and J are TRBV5-6 and TRBJ1-2, with 8 bases lining up with TRBD1. The CDR3 spans 14 residues. Trimming cost V 0 bases and J 5 bases; bases outside gene matches: 3. CDR1 SGHDT and CDR2 YYEEEE come from the germline V gene.

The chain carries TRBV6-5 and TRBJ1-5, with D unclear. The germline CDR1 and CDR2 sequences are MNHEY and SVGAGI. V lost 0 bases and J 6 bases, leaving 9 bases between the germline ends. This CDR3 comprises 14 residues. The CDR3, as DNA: TGTGCCAGCAGTTACTCAGGGTGGGGTCAGCCCCAGCATTTT. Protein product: CASSYSGWGQPQHF.

CDR3 sequence reads: CASSSAENIQYF. For the CDR3, the DNA is TGTGCCAGCAGCTCGGCAGAAAACATTCAGTACTTC. V usage is TRBV5-6 and J usage is TRBJ2-4; D is uncertain. This CDR3 contains 12 residues. V was trimmed by 3 bases and J by 5 bases, leaving 6 bases between them. The germline V gene has CDR1 SGHDT and CDR2 YYEEEE.

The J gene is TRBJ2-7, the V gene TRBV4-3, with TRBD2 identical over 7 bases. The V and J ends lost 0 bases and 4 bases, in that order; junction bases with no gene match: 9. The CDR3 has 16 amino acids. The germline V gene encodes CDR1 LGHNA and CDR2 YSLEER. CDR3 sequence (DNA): TGCGCCAGCAGCCAAGATTGGGGGGGAGGCGGGTACGAGCAGTACTTC. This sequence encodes CASSQDWGGGGYEQYF.

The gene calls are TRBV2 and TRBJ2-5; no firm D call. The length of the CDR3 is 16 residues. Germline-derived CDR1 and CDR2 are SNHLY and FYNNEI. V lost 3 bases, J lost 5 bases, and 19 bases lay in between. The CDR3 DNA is TGTGCCAGCAGTGAGAGGCAGGATCTCGGACGGGAGACCCAGTACTTC. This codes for CASSERQDLGRETQYF.

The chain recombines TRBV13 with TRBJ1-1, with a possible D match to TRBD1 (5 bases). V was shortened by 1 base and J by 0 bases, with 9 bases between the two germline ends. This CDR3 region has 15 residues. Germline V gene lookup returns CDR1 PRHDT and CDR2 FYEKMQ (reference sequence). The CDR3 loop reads CASSLEGTVNTEAFF. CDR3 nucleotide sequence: TGTGCCAGCAGCTTAGAAGGGACCGTGAACACTGAAGCTTTCTTT.

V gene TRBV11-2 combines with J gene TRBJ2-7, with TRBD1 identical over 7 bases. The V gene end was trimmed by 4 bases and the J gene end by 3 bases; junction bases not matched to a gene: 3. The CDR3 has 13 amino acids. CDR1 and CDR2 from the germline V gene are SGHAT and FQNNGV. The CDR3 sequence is CASSWGQYYEQYF. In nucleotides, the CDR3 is TGTGCCAGCAGCTGGGGACAGTACTACGAGCAGTACTTC. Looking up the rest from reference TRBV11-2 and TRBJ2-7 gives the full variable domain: EAGVAQSPRYKIIEKRQSVAFWCNPISGHATLYWYQQILGQGPKLLIQFQNNGVVDDSQLPKDRFSAERLKGVDSTLKIQPAKLEDSAVYLCASSWGQYYEQYFGPGTRLTVT.

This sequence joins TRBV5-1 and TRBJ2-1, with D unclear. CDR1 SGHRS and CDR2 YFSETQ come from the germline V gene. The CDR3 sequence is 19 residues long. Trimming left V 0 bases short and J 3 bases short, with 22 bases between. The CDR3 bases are TGCGCCAGCAGCTTGGCCGTAGCTGACCCGCCATCCGTCTACAATGAGCAGTTCTTC. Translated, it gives CASSLAVADPPSVYNEQFF.

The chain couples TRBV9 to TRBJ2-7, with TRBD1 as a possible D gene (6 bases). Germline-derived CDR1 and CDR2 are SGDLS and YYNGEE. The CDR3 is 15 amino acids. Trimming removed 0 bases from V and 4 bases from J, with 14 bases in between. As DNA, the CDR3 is TGTGCCAGCAGCGTAGGGGACACGCTCTTATACGAGCAGTACTTC. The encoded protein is CASSVGDTLLYEQYF.

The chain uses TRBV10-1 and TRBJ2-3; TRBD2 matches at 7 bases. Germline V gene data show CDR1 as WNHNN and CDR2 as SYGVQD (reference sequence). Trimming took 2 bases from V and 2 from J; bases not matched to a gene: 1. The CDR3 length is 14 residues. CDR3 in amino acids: CASSEGLDTDTQYF. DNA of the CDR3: TGCGCCAGCAGTGAGGGACTAGACACAGATACGCAGTATTTT.

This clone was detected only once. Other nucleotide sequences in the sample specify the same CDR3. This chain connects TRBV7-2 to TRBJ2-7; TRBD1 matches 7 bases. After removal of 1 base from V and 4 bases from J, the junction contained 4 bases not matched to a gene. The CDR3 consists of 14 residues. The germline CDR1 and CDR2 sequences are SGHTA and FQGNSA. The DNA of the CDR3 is TGTGCCAGCAGCTTAGGGCAGGGGGTGTACGAGCAGTACTTC. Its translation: CASSLGQGVYEQYF.

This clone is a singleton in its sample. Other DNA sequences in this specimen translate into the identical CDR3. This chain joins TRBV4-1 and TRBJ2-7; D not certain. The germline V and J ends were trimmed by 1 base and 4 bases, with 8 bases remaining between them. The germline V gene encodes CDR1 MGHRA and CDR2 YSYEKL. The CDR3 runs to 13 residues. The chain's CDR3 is CASSQGPIYEQYF. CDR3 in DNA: TGCGCCAGCAGCCAAGGTCCGATATACGAGCAGTACTTC.